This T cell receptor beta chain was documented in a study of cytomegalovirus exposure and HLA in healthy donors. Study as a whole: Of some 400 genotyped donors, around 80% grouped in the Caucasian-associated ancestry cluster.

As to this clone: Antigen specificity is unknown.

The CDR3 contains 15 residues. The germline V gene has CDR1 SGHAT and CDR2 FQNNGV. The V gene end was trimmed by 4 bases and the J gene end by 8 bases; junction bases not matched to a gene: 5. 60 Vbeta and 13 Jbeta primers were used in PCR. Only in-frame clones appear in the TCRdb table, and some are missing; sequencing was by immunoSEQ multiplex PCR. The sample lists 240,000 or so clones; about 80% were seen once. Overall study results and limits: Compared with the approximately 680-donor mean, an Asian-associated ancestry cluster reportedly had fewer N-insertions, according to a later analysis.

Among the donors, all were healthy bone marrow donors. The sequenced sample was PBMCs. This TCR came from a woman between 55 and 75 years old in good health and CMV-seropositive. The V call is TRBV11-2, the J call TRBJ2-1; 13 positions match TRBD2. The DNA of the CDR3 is TGTGCCAGCAGCTCTCGGACTAGCGGGAGTCATGAGCAGTTCTTC. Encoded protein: CASSSRTSGSHEQFF.